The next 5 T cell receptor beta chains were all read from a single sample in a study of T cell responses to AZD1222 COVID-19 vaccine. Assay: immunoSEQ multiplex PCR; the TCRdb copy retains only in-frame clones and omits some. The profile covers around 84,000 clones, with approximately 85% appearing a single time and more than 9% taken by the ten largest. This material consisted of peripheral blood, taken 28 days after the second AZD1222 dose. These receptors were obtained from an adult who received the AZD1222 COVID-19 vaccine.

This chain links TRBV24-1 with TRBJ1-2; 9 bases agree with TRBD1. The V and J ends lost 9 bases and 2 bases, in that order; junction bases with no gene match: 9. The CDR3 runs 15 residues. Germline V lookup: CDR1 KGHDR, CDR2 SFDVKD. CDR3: CATSRTGEGNYGYTF. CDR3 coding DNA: TGTGCCACCTCGAGGACAGGGGAAGGAAACTATGGCTACACCTTC.

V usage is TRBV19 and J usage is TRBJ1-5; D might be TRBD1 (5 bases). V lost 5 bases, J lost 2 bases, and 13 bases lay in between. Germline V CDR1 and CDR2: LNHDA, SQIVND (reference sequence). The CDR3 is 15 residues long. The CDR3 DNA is TGTGCCAGTAGTGAATGGGTACAGGGCAATCAGCCCCAGCATTTT. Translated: CASSEWVQGNQPQHF.

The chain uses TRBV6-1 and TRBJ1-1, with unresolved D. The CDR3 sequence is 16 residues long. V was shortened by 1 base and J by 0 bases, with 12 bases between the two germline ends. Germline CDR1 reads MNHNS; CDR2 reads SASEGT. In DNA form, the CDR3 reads TGTGCCAGCAGTGAAGTTATGTACAGCTTGAACACTGAAGCTTTCTTT. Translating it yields CASSEVMYSLNTEAFF.

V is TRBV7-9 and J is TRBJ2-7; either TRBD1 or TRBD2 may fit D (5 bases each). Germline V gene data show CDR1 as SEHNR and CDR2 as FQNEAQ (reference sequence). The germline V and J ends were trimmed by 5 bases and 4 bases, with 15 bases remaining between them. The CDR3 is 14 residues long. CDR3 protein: CASSPDGTTYEQYF. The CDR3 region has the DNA TGTGCCAGCAGCCCTGATGGGACCACTTACGAGCAGTACTTC.

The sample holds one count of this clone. Here the CDR3 reads CASSGGLARDKSSTDTQYF. CDR3 nucleotide sequence: TGTGCCAGCAGCGGGGGACTAGCGCGGGACAAATCTAGCACAGATACGCAGTATTTT. The chain has TRBV5-4 and TRBJ2-3; 10 bases map to TRBD2. The CDR3 contains 19 residues. Germline V CDR1 and CDR2: SGHNT, YYREEE (reference sequence). V lost 4 bases to trimming and J lost 0 bases; unmatched junction nucleotides: 14.